This T cell receptor (beta chain) was profiled in a study of cytotoxic CD8 clonotypes in ibrutinib-treated CLL. Study details: A mean of around 260,000 productive templates and tens of thousands of productive rearrangements was obtained per sample.

Here immunoSEQ multiplex PCR was the method, and the copy in TCRdb shows in-frame clones only, minus some. Of under 150,000 clones listed, around 93% are singletons. Regarding this clone: Its matching antigen is unknown.

Regarding the study as a whole: Patients had baseline clonality above age-matched healthy donors, and this clonality moved with circulating CD8+ T-cell counts. For progressing versus sustained-remission patients, sampling times were not the same.

Sequenced material: PBMCs, taken after 12 months of ibrutinib treatment. The clonotype originates from a human donor with chronic lymphocytic leukemia.

The chain's CDR3 is CASSIRQGAFPGELFF. CDR3 coding DNA: TGTGCCAGCAGCATCCGACAGGGGGCTTTTCCCGGGGAGCTGTTTTTT. The chain employs TRBV7-3 and TRBJ2-2, with 10 nucleotides matching TRBD1. The junction had 9 bases not matched to a gene; V was cut back by 5 bases and J by 6 bases. This CDR3 contains 16 residues. Germline loops: CDR1 SGHTA, CDR2 FQGTGA.